The 7 T cell receptor beta chains in this list originate from one sample, sequenced in a study of cytomegalovirus exposure and HLA in healthy donors. This PCR relied on a set of 60 Vbeta primers and 13 Jbeta primers. The assay was immunoSEQ multiplex PCR, and TCRdb's table has in-frame clones only and misses some. Among 100,000 to 120,000 clones, roughly 84% were seen once, and the ten largest hold roughly 5.6%. The sample consisted of PBMCs. The receptor set was obtained from a man aged 30 to 45 in good health and CMV-seropositive.

Worth noting for this clone: The same CDR3 arises from other DNA sequences in this sample as well. CDR3 residues: CASSSVGGYGYTF. The CDR3 region has the DNA TGTGCCAGCAGCTCGGTTGGAGGGTATGGCTACACCTTC. The V and J genes are TRBV7-6 and TRBJ1-2; no firm D call. With 4 bases removed from V and 5 bases from J, the gap between germline ends came to 11 bases. The CDR3 length is 13 residues. Germline V gene lookup returns CDR1 SGHVS and CDR2 FNYEAQ.

This clone occurred once. The chain joins TRBV15 to TRBJ1-1, with D uncertain. Trimming shortened V by 0 bases and J by 5 bases, and 10 bases separated the two germline ends. The CDR3 extends over 14 amino acids. Germline-derived CDR1 and CDR2 are LNHNV and YYDKDF (reference sequence). CDR3 in DNA: TGTGCCACCAGCAGAGATATGGAGGGAACTGAAGCTTTCTTT. Residues: CATSRDMEGTEAFF.

This sequence joins TRBV13 and TRBJ1-2; D gene uncertain. Trimming left V 5 bases short and J 3 bases short, with 13 bases between. Germline CDR1 reads PRHDT; CDR2 reads FYEKMQ (reference sequence). CDR3 length: 14 residues. In DNA, the CDR3 is TGTGCCAGCAGCGTCGAACCTAACCACTATGGCTACACCTTC. Translating gives CASSVEPNHYGYTF.

The rearrangement links TRBV4-3 to TRBJ2-5, with 12 bases that match TRBD2. J lost 3 bases, V lost 4 bases, and 12 bases had no gene match. Germline V lookup: CDR1 LGHNA, CDR2 YSLEER. The CDR3 runs to 18 residues. In nucleotides, the CDR3 is TGCGCCAGCAGCCCCTACGCTAGCGGGGGGGACGTAAAAGAGACCCAGTACTTC. It specifies CASSPYASGGDVKETQYF.

The rearrangement joins TRBV9 to TRBJ1-4; perhaps TRBD1 as D (6 bases). The CDR3 loop spans 14 amino acids. In germline, CDR1 is SGDLS, CDR2 YYNGEE. V was pared by 2 bases and J by 7 bases, with 12 bases between. This chain's CDR3 is CASSVSDRTEKLFF. CDR3 sequence (DNA): TGTGCCAGCAGCGTCTCCGACAGGACTGAAAAACTGTTTTTT.

The chain combines TRBV5-1 with TRBJ2-5; maybe TRBD2 (7 bases). The better agreement between TRBJ2-7 and the DNA end casts doubt on the J call. CDR1 and CDR2 (germline): SGHRS, YFSETQ. The CDR3 has 14 residues. The CDR3 sequence: CASSQGGGANEQYF. The CDR3 region has the DNA TGCGCCAGCAGCCAGGGTGGGGGGGCCAACGAGCAGTACTTC.

This clone appeared a single time. V gene TRBV5-1 combines with J gene TRBJ1-1; 11 bases match TRBD1. V was pared by 4 bases and J by 3 bases, with 2 bases of the junction left unmatched. Germline V CDR1 and CDR2: SGHRS, YFSETQ. The CDR3 has 14 amino acids. CDR3 amino acids: CASSVGQGDTEAFF. In DNA, the CDR3 is TGCGCCAGCAGCGTGGGACAGGGGGACACTGAAGCTTTCTTT.